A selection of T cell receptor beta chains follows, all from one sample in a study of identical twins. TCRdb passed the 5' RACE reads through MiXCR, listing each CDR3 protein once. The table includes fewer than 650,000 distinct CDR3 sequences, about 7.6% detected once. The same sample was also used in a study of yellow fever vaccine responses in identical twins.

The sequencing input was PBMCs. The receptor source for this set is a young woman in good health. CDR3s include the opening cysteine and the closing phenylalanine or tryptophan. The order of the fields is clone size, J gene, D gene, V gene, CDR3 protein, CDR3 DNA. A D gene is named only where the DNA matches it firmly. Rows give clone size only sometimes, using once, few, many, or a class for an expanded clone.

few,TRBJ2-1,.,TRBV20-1,CSAREARSSYNEQFF,TGCAGTGCTAGAGAGGCCAGGAGCTCCTACAATGAGCAGTTCTTC
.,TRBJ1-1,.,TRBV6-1,CASSEATPGRLTEAFF,TGTGCCAGCAGTGAAGCCACTCCGGGACGACTCACTGAAGCTTTCTTT
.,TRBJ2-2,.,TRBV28,CASSPPFAGELFF,TGTGCCAGCAGTCCTCCTTTCGCCGGGGAGCTGTTTTTT
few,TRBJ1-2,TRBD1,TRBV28,CASSSGTGRVYGYTF,TGTGCCAGCAGTTCTGGGACAGGGAGGGTCTATGGCTACACCTTC
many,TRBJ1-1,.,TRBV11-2,CASSLESAIFTEAFF,TGTGCCAGCAGCTTAGAATCCGCAATTTTCACTGAAGCTTTCTTT
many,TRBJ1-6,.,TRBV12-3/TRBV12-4,CASTSSNSPLHF,TGTGCCAGCACCTCCTCGAATTCACCCCTCCACTTT
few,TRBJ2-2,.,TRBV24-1,CATGLATGELFF,TGTGCCACCGGATTGGCCACCGGGGAGCTGTTTTTT
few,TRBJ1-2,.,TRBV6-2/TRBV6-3,CASCDPLRGYTF,TGTGCCAGCTGCGACCCCCTCAGGGGCTACACCTTC
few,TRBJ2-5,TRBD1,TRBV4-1,CASSQPTGIRETQYF,TGCGCCAGCAGCCAACCGACAGGGATCCGAGAGACCCAGTACTTC
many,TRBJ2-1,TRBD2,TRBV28,CASSLPGTSRNEQFF,TGTGCCAGCAGCCTTCCCGGGACTAGCCGCAATGAGCAGTTCTTC
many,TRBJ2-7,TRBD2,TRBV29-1,CSVDLAGDEQYF,TGCAGCGTCGATCTAGCGGGAGACGAGCAGTACTTC
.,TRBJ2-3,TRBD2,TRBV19,CASSSPGLAGGHTQYF,TGTGCCAGTAGTTCCCCGGGACTAGCGGGAGGACATACGCAGTATTTT
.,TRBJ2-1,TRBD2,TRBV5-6,CASSLRTSRVNEQFF,TGTGCCAGCAGCTTGCGGACTAGTAGAGTCAATGAGCAGTTCTTC
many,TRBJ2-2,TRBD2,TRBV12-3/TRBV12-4,CASRGGVWTGELFF,TGTGCCAGCAGGGGGGGGGTTTGGACCGGGGAGCTGTTTTTT
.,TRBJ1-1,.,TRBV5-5,CASSSGRTLNTEAFF,TGTGCCAGCAGCTCAGGGAGGACACTGAACACTGAAGCTTTCTTT
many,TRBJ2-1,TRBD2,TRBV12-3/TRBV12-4,CASRTKTSGINNEQFF,TGTGCCAGCAGAACCAAAACTAGCGGGATAAACAATGAGCAGTTCTTC
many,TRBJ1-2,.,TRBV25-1,CASSRYYSGYTF,TGTGCCAGCAGTAGATACTACAGTGGCTACACCTTC
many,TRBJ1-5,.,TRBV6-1,CATLGLYESNQPQHF,TGTGCCACCCTGGGTCTCTATGAGAGCAATCAGCCCCAGCATTTT
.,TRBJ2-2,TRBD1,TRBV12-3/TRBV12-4,CASSSKQGRGNGELFF,TGTGCCAGCAGTTCCAAACAGGGGAGAGGAAACGGGGAGCTGTTTTTT
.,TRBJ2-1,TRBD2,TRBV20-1,CSARGGGLAGDLSYNEQFF,TGCAGTGCTAGAGGGGGGGGACTAGCGGGAGACCTCTCCTACAATGAGCAGTTCTTC
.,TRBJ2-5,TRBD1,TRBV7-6,CASSFTGGREETQYF,TGTGCCAGCAGCTTTACAGGGGGGCGCGAAGAGACCCAGTACTTC
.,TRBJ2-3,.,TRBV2,CASIPPGRDTQYF,TGTGCCAGCATCCCTCCCGGTAGAGATACGCAGTATTTT
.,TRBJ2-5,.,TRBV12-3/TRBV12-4,CASSSGPVRRETQYF,TGTGCCAGCAGTTCCGGACCAGTCAGGAGGGAGACCCAGTACTTC
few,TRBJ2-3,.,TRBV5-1,CASSRELASTDTQYF,TGCGCCAGCAGCCGAGAGTTAGCGAGCACAGATACGCAGTATTTT
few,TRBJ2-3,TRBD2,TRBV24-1,CAPSGGSTDTQYF,TGTGCCCCCAGCGGGGGGAGCACAGATACGCAGTATTTT
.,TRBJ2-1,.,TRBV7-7,CASSPVLGINNEQFF,TGTGCCAGCAGCCCCGTGCTGGGGATAAACAATGAGCAGTTCTTC
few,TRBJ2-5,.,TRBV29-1,CSARGWDQETQYF,TGCAGCGCCCGGGGCTGGGACCAAGAGACCCAGTACTTC